These T cell receptor beta chains were read from a single sample in a study of regulatory T cells in long-lasting Graves disease. TCRdb called the multiplex PCR reads again in MiXCR, with one record for every CDR3 protein. The data hold around 250,000 distinct CDR3 sequences, with around 19% observed a single time. These same records also appear under a second study, on T cells in Graves' hyperthyroidism and ophthalmopathy.

The sequencing used peripheral blood mononuclear cells (PBMCs), collected at new diagnosis, from a patient treated with antithyroid drugs. These receptors all come from a woman aged 25 to 39 with Graves disease. Both conserved end residues are part of each CDR3. A D gene is named only where the DNA matches it firmly. The listing skips clone size in some rows; elsewhere it reads once, few, many or a size class.

j_call v_call clone_size d_call cdr3_aa cdr3_nt
TRBJ1-2 TRBV18 many TRBD1 CASSPPPTGGYTF TGTGCCAGCTCACCACCCCCGACAGGGGGCTACACCTTC
TRBJ2-2 TRBV14 many - CASSKGGTATNTGELFF TGTGCCAGCAGCAAGGGAGGTACAGCTACGAACACCGGGGAGCTGTTTTTT
TRBJ2-1 TRBV5-1 many - CASRGYPQDEQFF TGCGCCAGCAGGGGGTACCCCCAGGATGAGCAGTTCTTC
TRBJ2-3 TRBV3-1 many - CASSQQGGHPDTQYF TGTGCCAGCAGCCAACAGGGGGGGCATCCAGATACGCAGTATTTT
TRBJ2-7 TRBV5-1 many - CASSLASGEKSYEQYF TGCGCCAGCAGCTTGGCTTCAGGGGAAAAATCCTACGAGCAGTACTTC
TRBJ2-7 TRBV28 - - CASSRSGPSYEQYF TGTGCCAGCAGTCGGTCAGGGCCTTCCTACGAGCAGTACTTC
TRBJ1-5 TRBV6-1 few TRBD1 CASSARDRGRDQPQHF TGTGCCAGCAGTGCCCGGGACAGGGGGCGCGATCAGCCCCAGCATTTT
TRBJ2-7 TRBV5-1 many - CASSFLPTSYEQYF TGCGCCAGCAGCTTCTTACCCACCAGCTACGAGCAGTACTTC
TRBJ2-1 TRBV5-1 many - CASSLTSVYNEQFF TGCGCCAGCAGCTTGACGTCTGTCTACAATGAGCAGTTCTTC
TRBJ2-7 TRBV5-1 many - CASSFMGPKGDEQYF TGCGCCAGCAGCTTTATGGGCCCCAAAGGGGACGAGCAGTACTTC
TRBJ2-7 TRBV11-2 few - CASSYNCERYF TGTGCCAGCAGCTATAACTGCGAGCGGTACTTC
TRBJ2-5 TRBV19 - - CASSVSGLQETQYF TGTGCCAGTAGTGTCTCGGGCCTGCAAGAGACCCAGTACTTC
TRBJ1-1 TRBV19 many - CASSPPLGFMNTEAFF TGTGCCAGTAGCCCTCCCTTGGGATTCATGAACACTGAAGCTTTCTTT
TRBJ1-5 TRBV25-1 many - CASSDRAVNQPQHF TGTGCCAGCAGTGACAGGGCAGTAAATCAGCCCCAGCATTTT
TRBJ1-2 TRBV20-1 - TRBD1 CSAPSGTANYGYTF TGCAGTGCTCCCTCCGGGACAGCTAACTATGGCTACACCTTC
TRBJ2-1 TRBV7-2 many - CASSFKRHEQFF TGTGCCAGCAGCTTTAAAAGGCATGAGCAGTTCTTC
TRBJ1-4 TRBV9 - - CASSVEYGAGEKLFF TGTGCCAGCAGCGTAGAGTATGGGGCGGGGGAAAAACTGTTTTTT
TRBJ2-5 TRBV5-5 - - CASSPGETQCF TGTGCCAGCAGCCCCGGGGAGACCCAGTGCTTC